These T cell receptor beta chains were read from a single sample in a study of CD8 T cells in Susac syndrome. Via MiXCR, TCRdb re-called the immunoSEQ multiplex PCR reads, giving one row per CDR3 protein. The sample contains roughly 120,000 distinct CDR3 sequences, approximately 94% of which appear only once. The sequenced sample consisted of CD4+ T cells from PBMCs. The receptors were sampled from a human donor with multiple sclerosis. The CDR3 runs from the conserved cysteine through the conserved F or W. The order of the fields is J gene, D gene, clone size, V gene, CDR3 protein, CDR3 DNA. D genes are given only for firm matches. Some rows have no size entry. The others give once, few or many, or a class for an expanded clone.

>TRBJ2-3|NA|NA|TRBV7-2
CASKDPRDTQYF
TGTGCCAGCAAGGACCCGAGGGATACGCAGTATTTT
>TRBJ1-2|NA|NA|TRBV18
CASSPQGPALGYTF
TGTGCCAGCTCACCCCAGGGACCGGCCTTGGGCTACACCTTC
>TRBJ2-6|NA|NA|TRBV12-5
CASGPLGGNSGANVLTF
TGTGCTAGTGGTCCCCTCGGGGGAAACTCTGGGGCCAACGTCCTGACTTTC
>TRBJ1-2|NA|NA|TRBV10-3
CAISYTDRGKVDYGYTF
TGTGCCATCAGCTACACGGACCGAGGAAAAGTGGACTATGGCTACACCTTC
>TRBJ2-5|NA|NA|TRBV20-1
CSAIGRVTGEETQYF
TGCAGTGCTATAGGCCGAGTGACGGGAGAGGAGACCCAGTACTTC
>TRBJ2-7|NA|NA|TRBV29-1
CSATGPYEQYF
TGCAGCGCGACAGGTCCCTACGAGCAGTACTTC
>TRBJ2-4|TRBD2|NA|TRBV18
CASSPGTSGGPKNIQYF
TGTGCCAGCTCCCCCGGGACTAGCGGCGGTCCCAAAAACATTCAGTACTTC
>TRBJ2-2|TRBD2|NA|TRBV30
CAWRRGGNTGELFF
TGTGCCTGGAGGCGGGGGGGGAACACCGGGGAGCTGTTTTTT
>TRBJ1-1|NA|NA|TRBV6-5
CASSYGASEAFF
TGTGCCAGCAGTTACGGGGCCTCTGAAGCTTTCTTT
>TRBJ1-2|NA|NA|TRBV7-9
CATWSSGGYTF
TGTGCGACCTGGTCCTCAGGGGGCTACACCTTC
>TRBJ1-2|NA|NA|TRBV30
CAWSPSGQNYGYTF
TGTGCCTGGAGTCCCTCGGGGCAGAACTATGGCTACACCTTC
>TRBJ1-1|NA|once|TRBV12-5
CASGLYWNQRAEAFF
TGTGCTAGTGGTTTGTACTGGAACCAGAGGGCTGAAGCTTTCTTT
>TRBJ2-2|NA|NA|TRBV6-2/TRBV6-3
CASRLGIITGELFF
TGTGCCAGCAGGCTTGGCATCATCACCGGGGAGCTGTTTTTT
>TRBJ2-3|NA|NA|TRBV5-1
CASSYYSPIMIPTADTQYF
TGCGCCAGCAGCTACTATTCCCCCATAATGATCCCTACGGCAGATACGCAGTATTTT
>TRBJ1-1|TRBD1|NA|TRBV19
CASSETGGLNTEAFF
TGTGCCAGTAGCGAGACAGGGGGCCTGAACACTGAAGCTTTCTTT
>TRBJ2-1|NA|NA|TRBV20-1
CSAPRGSSYNEQFF
TGCAGTGCCCCTCGGGGGAGCTCCTACAATGAGCAGTTCTTC
>TRBJ1-2|NA|NA|TRBV27
CASSFRPEYGYTF
TGTGCCAGCAGTTTTCGCCCAGAGTATGGCTACACCTTC
>TRBJ1-3|NA|NA|TRBV30
CAWSRGGGSGNTIYF
TGTGCCTGGAGTCGAGGGGGGGGCTCTGGAAACACCATATATTTT
>TRBJ2-7|NA|NA|TRBV30
CAWSARLGISYEQYF
TGTGCCTGGAGTGCTAGACTCGGGATCTCCTACGAGCAGTACTTC
>TRBJ2-2|TRBD1|few|TRBV12-3/TRBV12-4
CASSLGQGSTGELFF
TGTGCCAGCAGTCTGGGACAGGGATCTACCGGGGAGCTGTTTTTT
>TRBJ2-3|NA|NA|TRBV5-1
CASSLSQRTDTQYF
TGCGCCAGCAGCTTGTCACAGAGGACAGATACGCAGTATTTT
>TRBJ1-5|NA|few|TRBV2
CASSESGRGGQPQHF
TGTGCCAGCAGTGAATCAGGGCGGGGAGGTCAGCCCCAGCATTTT
>TRBJ2-5|TRBD1|NA|TRBV7-9
CASSPDPRGRGLETQYF
TGTGCCAGCAGCCCAGACCCCAGGGGGCGAGGTTTAGAGACCCAGTACTTC